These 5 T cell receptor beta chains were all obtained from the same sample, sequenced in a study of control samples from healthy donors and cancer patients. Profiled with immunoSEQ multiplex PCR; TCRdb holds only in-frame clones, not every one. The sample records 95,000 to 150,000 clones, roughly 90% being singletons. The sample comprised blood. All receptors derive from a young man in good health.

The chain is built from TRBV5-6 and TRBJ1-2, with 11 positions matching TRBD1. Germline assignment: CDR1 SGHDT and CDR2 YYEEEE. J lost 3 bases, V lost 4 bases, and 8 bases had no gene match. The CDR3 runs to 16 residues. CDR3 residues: CASSKDRGQVDYGYTF. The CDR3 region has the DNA TGTGCCAGCAGCAAGGACAGGGGGCAGGTGGACTATGGCTACACCTTC.

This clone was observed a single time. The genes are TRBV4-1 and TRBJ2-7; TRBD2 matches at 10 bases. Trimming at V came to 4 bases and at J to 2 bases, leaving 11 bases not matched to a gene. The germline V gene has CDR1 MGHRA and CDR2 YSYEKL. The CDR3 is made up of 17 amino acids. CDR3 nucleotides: TGCGCCAGCAGCCCTGTTACCGGGACTAGCGAACCCTACGAGCAGTACTTC. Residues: CASSPVTGTSEPYEQYF.

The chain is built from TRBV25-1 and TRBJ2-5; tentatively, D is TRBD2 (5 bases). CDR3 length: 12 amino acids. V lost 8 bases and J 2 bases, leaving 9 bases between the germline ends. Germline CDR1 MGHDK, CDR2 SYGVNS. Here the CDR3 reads CASARLQETQYF. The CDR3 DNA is TGTGCCAGCGCGAGACTACAAGAGACCCAGTACTTC.

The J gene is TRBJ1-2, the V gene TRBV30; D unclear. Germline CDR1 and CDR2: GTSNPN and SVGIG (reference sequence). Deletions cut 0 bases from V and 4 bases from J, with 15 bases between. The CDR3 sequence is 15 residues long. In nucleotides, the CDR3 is TGTGCCTGGAGTGTTGGCGGGTACGGGAGCTATGGCTACACCTTC. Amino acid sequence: CAWSVGGYGSYGYTF.

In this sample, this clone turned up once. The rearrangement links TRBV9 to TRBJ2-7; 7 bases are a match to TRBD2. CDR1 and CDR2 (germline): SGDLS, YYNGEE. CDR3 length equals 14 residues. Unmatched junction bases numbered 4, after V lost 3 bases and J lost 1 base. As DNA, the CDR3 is TGTGCCAGCAGCGGGGACTATCGGTCCTACGAGCAGTACTTC. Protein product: CASSGDYRSYEQYF.